This T cell receptor (beta chain) appears in the sequencing data of a study of beta chain features in type 1 diabetes. Study-level background: Comparable age, gender and cell yields were observed in patients relative to healthy donors.

V was clipped by 6 bases and J by 0 bases, with 15 bases between them. The germline V gene encodes CDR1 KGHSH and CDR2 LQKENI. CDR3 length: 16 residues. Reverse transcribing all isolated RNA meant expressed TCRB transcripts were sequenced. TCRdb's table, derived via immunoSEQ multiplex PCR, lists solely in-frame clones and lacks some. The repertoire holds 300,000 to 450,000 clones, with 10% to 15% as singletons. This clone was seen only once. A CD45RO/CCR7/CD25/CD127/CD95/CD27 panel sorted naive, central memory, regulatory and stem cell-like memory CD4+ cells. What was sequenced was naive CD4+ T cells from blood. The TCR sequence derives from a man aged 18 to 29 in good health. V and J are TRBV18 and TRBJ1-5, with D possibly matching TRBD1 (5 bases). This chain's CDR3 is CASSEDDSYSNQPQHF. The CDR3 coding sequence is TGTGCCAGCTCTGAAGACGACAGTTATAGCAATCAGCCCCAGCATTTT.